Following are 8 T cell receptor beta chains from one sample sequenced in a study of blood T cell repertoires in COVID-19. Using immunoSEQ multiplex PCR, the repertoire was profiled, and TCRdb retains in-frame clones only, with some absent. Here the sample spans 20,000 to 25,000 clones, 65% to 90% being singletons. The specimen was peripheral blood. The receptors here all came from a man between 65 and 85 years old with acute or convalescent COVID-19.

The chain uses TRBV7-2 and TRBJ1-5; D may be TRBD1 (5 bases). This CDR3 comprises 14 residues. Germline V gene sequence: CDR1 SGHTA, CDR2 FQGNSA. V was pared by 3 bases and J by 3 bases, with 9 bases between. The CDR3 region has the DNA TGTGCCAGCAGCTTGCGACAGTTCAATCAGCCCCAGCATTTT. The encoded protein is CASSLRQFNQPQHF.

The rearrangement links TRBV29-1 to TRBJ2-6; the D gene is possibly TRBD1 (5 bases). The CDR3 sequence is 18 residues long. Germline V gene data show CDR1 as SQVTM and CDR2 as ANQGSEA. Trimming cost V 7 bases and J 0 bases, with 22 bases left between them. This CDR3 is CSDPDRTGNSSGANVLTF. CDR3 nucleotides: TGCAGCGACCCGGATAGAACAGGCAATAGCTCTGGGGCCAACGTCCTGACTTTC. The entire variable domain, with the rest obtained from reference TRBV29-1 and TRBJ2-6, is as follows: SAVISQKPSRDICQRGTSLTIQCQVDSQVTMMFWYRQQPGQSLTLIATANQGSEATYESGFVIDKFPISRPNLTFSTLTVSNMSPEDSSIYLCSDPDRTGNSSGANVLTFGAGSRLTVL.

This chain's CDR3 is CAWSAGRSYNEQFF. In DNA form, the CDR3 reads TGTGCCTGGAGTGCAGGGAGGTCCTACAATGAGCAGTTCTTC. The J gene is TRBJ2-1, the V gene TRBV30; D might be TRBD2 (6 bases). Trimming took 1 base from V and 1 from J, leaving 8 bases between them. The V gene's germline CDR1 is GTSNPN and CDR2 SVGIG (reference sequence). The CDR3 loop spans 14 amino acids.

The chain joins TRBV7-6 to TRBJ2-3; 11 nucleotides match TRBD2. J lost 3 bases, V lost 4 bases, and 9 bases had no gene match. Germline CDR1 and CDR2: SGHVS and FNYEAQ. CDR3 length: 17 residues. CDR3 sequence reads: CASSSLAGGPLTDTQYF. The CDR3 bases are TGTGCCAGCAGCTCTTTAGCGGGAGGGCCATTAACAGATACGCAGTATTTT. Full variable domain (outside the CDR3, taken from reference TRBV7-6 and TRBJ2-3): GAGVSQSPRYKVTKRGQDVALRCDPISGHVSLYWYRQALGQGPEFLTYFNYEAQQDKSGLPNDRFSAERPEGSISTLTIQRTEQRDSAMYRCASSSLAGGPLTDTQYFGPGTRLTVL.

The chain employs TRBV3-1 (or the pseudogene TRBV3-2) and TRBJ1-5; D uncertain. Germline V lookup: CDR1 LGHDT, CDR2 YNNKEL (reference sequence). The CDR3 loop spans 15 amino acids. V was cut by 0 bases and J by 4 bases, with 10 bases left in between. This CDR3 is CASSQDRGKNQPQHF. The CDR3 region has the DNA TGTGCCAGCAGCCAAGATCGGGGTAAGAATCAGCCCCAGCATTTT.

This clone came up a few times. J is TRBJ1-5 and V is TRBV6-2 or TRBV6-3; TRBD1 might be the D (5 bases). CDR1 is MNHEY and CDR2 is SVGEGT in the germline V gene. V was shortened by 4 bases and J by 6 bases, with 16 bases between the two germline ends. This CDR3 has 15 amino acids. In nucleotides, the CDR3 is TGTGCCAGCAGTTTACGGACACCTGTGGGTCAGCCCCAGCATTTT. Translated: CASSLRTPVGQPQHF.

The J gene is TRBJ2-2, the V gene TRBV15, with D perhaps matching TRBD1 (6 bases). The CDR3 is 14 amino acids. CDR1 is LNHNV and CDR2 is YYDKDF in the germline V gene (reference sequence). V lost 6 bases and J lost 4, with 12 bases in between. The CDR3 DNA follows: TGTGCCACCAGGGGGGCCCCCAGCACCGGGGAGCTGTTTTTT. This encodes CATRGAPSTGELFF.

CDR3 residues: CASSYPGQGETQYF. CDR3 sequence (DNA): TGTGCCAGCAGTTACCCCGGACAGGGAGAGACCCAGTACTTC. This rearrangement joins TRBV6-6 to TRBJ2-5; the match to TRBD1 covers 8 bases. Looked up from germline, CDR1 is MNHNY and CDR2 is SVGAGI (reference sequence). The J segment lost 4 bases and the V segment lost 2 bases, leaving 3 bases of the junction unmatched. The CDR3 has 14 amino acids.